The source of this T cell receptor beta chain is a study of blood T cell repertoires in COVID-19. Across the whole study: The samples span acute and convalescent COVID-19 from the United States, Italy and Spain.

This clone was observed a single time. The V segment lost 4 bases and the J segment 7 bases; nucleotides outside the gene matches: 4. The germline V gene encodes CDR1 SGHNT and CDR2 YYREEE (reference sequence). The CDR3 has 13 amino acids. Original data processing: It was from reference gene primer amplification that nucleated cell counts were estimated. Profiled with immunoSEQ multiplex PCR; TCRdb holds only in-frame clones, not every one. Clone size and V and J calls were adopted from that table, with D and trimming inferred from the DNA. The sample shows 150,000 to 200,000 clones, more than 75% of them seen only once.

The TCR originated in a human donor in a cohort sampled during active COVID-19. Sequencing was carried out using peripheral blood. V gene TRBV5-4 combines with J gene TRBJ1-1; 10 bases fit TRBD1. CDR3: CASSRTGGREAFF. The DNA for the CDR3 is TGTGCCAGCAGCCGGACAGGGGGGCGTGAAGCTTTCTTT.